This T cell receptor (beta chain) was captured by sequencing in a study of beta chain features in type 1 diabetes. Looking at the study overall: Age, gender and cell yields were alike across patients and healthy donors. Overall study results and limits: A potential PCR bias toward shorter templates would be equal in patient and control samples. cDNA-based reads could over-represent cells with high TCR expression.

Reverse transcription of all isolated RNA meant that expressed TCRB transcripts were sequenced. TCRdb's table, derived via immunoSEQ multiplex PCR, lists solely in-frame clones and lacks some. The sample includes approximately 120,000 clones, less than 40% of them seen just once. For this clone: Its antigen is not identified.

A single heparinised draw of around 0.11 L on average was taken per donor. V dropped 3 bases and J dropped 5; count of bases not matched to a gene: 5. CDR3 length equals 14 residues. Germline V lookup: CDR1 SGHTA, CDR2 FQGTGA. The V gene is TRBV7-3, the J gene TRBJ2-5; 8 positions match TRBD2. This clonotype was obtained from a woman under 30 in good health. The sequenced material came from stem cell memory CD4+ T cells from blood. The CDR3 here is CASSLRTSRETQYF. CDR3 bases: TGTGCCAGCAGCTTGCGGACTAGCCGGGAGACCCAGTACTTC.